This T cell receptor (beta chain) was documented in a study of T cells in Graves' hyperthyroidism and ophthalmopathy. Study-level information: Staff took peripheral blood when the initial diagnosis was made, before any treatment began.

Broader study findings: A 13 V-J model separated ophthalmopathy from stable hyperthyroidism. Among thyroid clonotypes expanded above 0.001, most also appeared in blood.

PBMCs were obtained from under 13 ml fresh peripheral blood. The CDR3 has 12 amino acids. The germline V gene has CDR1 SQVTM and CDR2 ANQGSEA. V dropped 4 bases and J dropped 8 bases, with 12 bases sitting between them. RNA transcripts were the template for amplifying TCR beta CDR3 regions. HTBI primers were used for first-round RT-PCR of the TCR CDR3. TCRdb independently ran MiXCR on the multiplex PCR reads; one entry per CDR3 protein. The sample lists 490,000 or so distinct CDR3 sequences, around a fifth occurring once. This clonotype was counted between two and nine times. The target antigen is unknown.

The chain uses TRBV29-1 and TRBJ2-4, with D perhaps TRBD1 or TRBD2 (6 bases each). The TCR originated in a woman in her 70s with Graves' ophthalmopathy. Sequencing input: blood. For the CDR3, the DNA is TGCAGCGTTGGGGGGGCACTCGACATTCAGTACTTC. Residues: CSVGGALDIQYF.